This paragraph reports one TCR beta chain. In the original analysis: Quantification of nucleated cells was approximated via reference gene primer amplification. Some clones are missing from TCRdb's copy, which holds only in-frame ones; the method was immunoSEQ multiplex PCR. That table supplies the V and J calls and clone size; D and trimming were determined from the DNA. Of over 200,000 clones in the sample, about 84% were seen once. The source of the sample is a study of blood T cell repertoires in COVID-19. The V end lost 5 bases, the J end lost 3 bases, and 17 bases lay between the germline ends. CDR1 and CDR2 (germline): SGHVS, FQNEAQ. CDR3 length equals 15 residues. Recovery among Cohort 3 donors was established by two negative PCRs, clearance, or symptom resolution.

This clonotype was sampled from a man in his sixties who had recovered from COVID-19. Sequencing was performed on PBMCs or T cells enriched from blood (not recorded which). The V gene is TRBV7-8, the J gene TRBJ2-7; perhaps TRBD1 as D (7 bases). The CDR3 region is CASSPSTGRSYEQYF. Written as DNA, the CDR3 is TGTGCCAGCAGCCCGTCGACAGGGAGGAGCTACGAGCAGTACTTC.